The source of this TCR beta chain is a study of spatial heterogeneity in lung cancer. Study-level information: On average, each unique TCR and UMI combination appeared more than ten times in raw reads.

Every TCR cDNA molecule bore a unique molecular identifier. MiXCR, applied by TCRdb to the 5' RACE reads, yields one record per CDR3 protein. The data show fewer than 15,000 distinct CDR3 sequences, approximately 5.6% seen once. This clonotype has ten or more counts. Its antigen is not identified. Found in a library prepared for alpha chains, this beta chain is an off-target read, and its abundance has little meaning. Study results and caveats: One measure, the expanded intratumoral alpha and beta TCR count, tracked tumor mutation counts.

Time point here: sample taken at primary tumor resection. Untreated early-stage non-small cell lung cancer patients, fewer than 85 in total, were the donors. Material for sequencing was whole RNA from tumor, nontumor lung or frozen PBMC, left unsorted. CDR1 and CDR2 (germline): SGHAT, FQNNGV. This CDR3 has 13 amino acids. V was trimmed by 7 bases and J by 1 base, leaving 10 bases between them. The sequenced sample was lung tumor tissue, obtained at surgery. The chain couples TRBV11-2 to TRBJ2-5; D gene uncertain. The clonotype comes from a female donor with early-stage non-small cell lung cancer. The CDR3 sequence is CASTTAGQETQYF. For the CDR3, the DNA is TGTGCCAGCACCACGGCAGGCCAAGAGACCCAGTACTTC.